The 10 T cell receptor beta chains in this list originate from one sample, sequenced in a study of T cell repertoires in cytomegalovirus infection (dated by TCRdb to the late 2010s). The data were produced on an Illumina HiSeq 1500. TCRdb ran its own pipeline on the public reads, namely fastp trimming at Q25 and MiXCR clone calling, and kept in-frame beta chains. Each CDR3 protein gets just one entry, which takes the most common genes and DNA from the rows behind it. Present in this sample are more than 140,000 distinct CDR3 sequences, under 8.5% of which were seen just once. Under 20% of the sample is taken by the ten largest. The sample taken for sequencing was PBMCs. Every receptor here comes from a human donor in good health (CMV status not recorded). Some clones in this sample may be carry-over from other donors' samples.

Note on this clonotype: This sequence may be a read error, since a much larger clone differs from it by one base. The V gene is TRBV12-5, the J gene TRBJ2-7, with D perhaps assigned TRBD1 or TRBD2 (6 bases each). Germline V gene data show CDR1 as LGHNT and CDR2 as FRNRAP. V gave up 3 bases and J gave up 9 bases, with 21 bases separating them. The CDR3 spans 15 residues. The CDR3 DNA is TGTGCTAGTGGTTTTGCCGGGACGGGGGCTAAGGTGCAGTACTTC. It codes for CASGFAGTGAKVQYF.

V and J are TRBV11-2 and TRBJ2-1, with D unclear. With 5 bases removed from V and 0 bases from J, the gap between germline ends came to 11 bases. This CDR3 region has 15 residues. Germline V gives CDR1 SGHAT, CDR2 FQNNGV. This CDR3 is CASSPHTGSYNEQFF. The CDR3 region has the DNA TGTGCCAGCAGCCCCCACACGGGCTCCTACAATGAGCAGTTCTTC.

At least ten counts were recorded for this clonotype. V and J are TRBV7-2 and TRBJ2-3; D is perhaps TRBD1 or TRBD2 (5 bases each). This CDR3 spans 14 amino acids. Per the germline V gene, CDR1 is SGHTA and CDR2 is FQGNSA. V was shortened by 6 bases and J by 2 bases, with 12 bases between the two germline ends. The CDR3 spells CASRGDFFTDTQYF. CDR3 nucleotide sequence: TGTGCCAGCAGGGGGGATTTCTTCACAGATACGCAGTATTTT.

This clonotype has ten or more counts. CDR3 protein: CASSLIGGAGYTF. The CDR3 nucleotides read TGTGCCAGCAGCTTAATAGGGGGGGCTGGCTACACCTTC. V usage is TRBV7-3 and J usage is TRBJ1-2; tentative D call: TRBD1 (6 bases). V lost 1 base to trimming and J lost 7 bases, with 10 bases between them. Germline V gene sequence: CDR1 SGHTA, CDR2 FQGTGA. The CDR3 loop spans 13 amino acids.

Ten or more counts support this clonotype. This rearrangement joins TRBV19 to TRBJ2-6; D gene unclear. CDR1 is LNHDA, CDR2 SQIVND, per germline (reference sequence). The V gene lost 3 bases and the J gene lost 4 bases, with 22 bases spanning the gap. This CDR3 is 19 amino acids long. CDR3: CASSIPGRPRGFGANVLTF. The CDR3 DNA reads as TGTGCCAGTAGTATCCCCGGGCGGCCGCGTGGATTCGGGGCCAACGTCCTGACTTTC.

CDR3 amino acids: CASSQGPTRPEAFF. The CDR3 DNA follows: TGTGCCAGCAGCCAAGGCCCGACCAGACCTGAAGCTTTCTTT. The chain uses TRBV14 and TRBJ1-1; no clear D. The V gene lost 1 base and the J gene lost 6 bases, with 12 bases spanning the gap. The CDR3 covers 14 residues. Germline V gives CDR1 SGHDN, CDR2 FVKESK.

This clonotype has ten or more counts. The chain has TRBV5-5 and TRBJ1-6, with D perhaps matching TRBD1 (6 bases). The germline V gene encodes CDR1 SGHKS and CDR2 YYEKEE (reference sequence). V was clipped by 2 bases and J by 4 bases, with 13 bases between them. The CDR3 spans 16 residues. The CDR3 here is CASSLVRGPYNSPLHF. The CDR3 coding sequence is TGTGCCAGCAGCTTAGTCAGGGGCCCTTATAATTCACCCCTCCACTTT.

This clonotype showed up many times. J is TRBJ1-6 and V is TRBV5-1; 9 positions match TRBD1. This CDR3 has 17 amino acids. Looked up from germline, CDR1 is SGHRS and CDR2 is YFSETQ. The V segment lost 5 bases and the J segment 7 bases; nucleotides outside the gene matches: 13. CDR3: CASRLGQAGTGNSPLHF. The CDR3, as DNA: TGCGCCAGCAGATTAGGACAGGCCGGGACAGGGAATTCACCCCTCCACTTT.

To note about this clonotype: This sequence may be a read error, since a much larger clone differs from it by one base. The chain joins TRBV28 to TRBJ2-3; 16 bases align to TRBD2. Germline V CDR1 and CDR2: MDHEN, SYDVKM. The CDR3 length is 19 residues. V trimming: 4 bases; J trimming: 3 bases; junction bases outside the gene matches: 10. The CDR3 DNA follows: TGTGCCAGCAGTTCACCAATCGGGACTAGCGGGGGGGCTACAGATACGCAGTATTTT. As protein: CASSSPIGTSGGATDTQYF.

Ten or more counts support this clonotype. V is TRBV7-2 and J is TRBJ2-1; 9 nucleotides match TRBD1. The ends lost 3 bases at V and 4 bases at J; junction bases unmatched: 4. CDR1 is SGHTA and CDR2 is FQGNSA in the germline V gene. The length of the CDR3 is 15 residues. The CDR3 nucleotides read TGTGCCAGCAGCTTGACAGGGGGATCGTACAATGAGCAGTTCTTC. Translated: CASSLTGGSYNEQFF.